This record covers a single T cell receptor beta chain. The assay was immunoSEQ multiplex PCR, and TCRdb's table has in-frame clones only and misses some. The sample carries around 260,000 clones, approximately 86% recorded once. The length of the CDR3 is 16 residues. Looked up from germline, CDR1 is LNHDA and CDR2 is SQIVND (reference sequence). V gave up 5 bases and J gave up 8 bases; unmatched junction bases: 11. The sample belongs to a study of blood T cell repertoires in COVID-19. Looking at the study overall: The cDNA or gDNA used as material had been derived from T cells, B-cell-depleted T cells, or PBMCs.

Sequencing used peripheral blood. This receptor was obtained from a man aged 25-45 years with active or convalescent COVID-19. The genes are TRBV19 and TRBJ2-1; 11 bases are shared with TRBD2. The CDR3 loop reads CASSARIAGGLDEQFF. CDR3 nucleotides: TGTGCCAGTAGTGCCCGAATAGCGGGGGGGCTCGATGAGCAGTTCTTC.